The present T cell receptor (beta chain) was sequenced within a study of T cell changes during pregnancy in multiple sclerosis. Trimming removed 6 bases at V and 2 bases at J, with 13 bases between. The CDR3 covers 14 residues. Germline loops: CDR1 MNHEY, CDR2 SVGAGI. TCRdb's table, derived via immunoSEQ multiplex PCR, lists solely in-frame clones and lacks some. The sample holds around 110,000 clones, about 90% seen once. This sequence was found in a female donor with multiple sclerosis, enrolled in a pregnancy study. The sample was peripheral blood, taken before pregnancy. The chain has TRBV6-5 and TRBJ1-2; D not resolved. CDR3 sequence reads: CASSSLTANYGYTF. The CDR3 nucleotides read TGTGCCAGCAGCTCCCTGACTGCGAACTATGGCTACACCTTC.